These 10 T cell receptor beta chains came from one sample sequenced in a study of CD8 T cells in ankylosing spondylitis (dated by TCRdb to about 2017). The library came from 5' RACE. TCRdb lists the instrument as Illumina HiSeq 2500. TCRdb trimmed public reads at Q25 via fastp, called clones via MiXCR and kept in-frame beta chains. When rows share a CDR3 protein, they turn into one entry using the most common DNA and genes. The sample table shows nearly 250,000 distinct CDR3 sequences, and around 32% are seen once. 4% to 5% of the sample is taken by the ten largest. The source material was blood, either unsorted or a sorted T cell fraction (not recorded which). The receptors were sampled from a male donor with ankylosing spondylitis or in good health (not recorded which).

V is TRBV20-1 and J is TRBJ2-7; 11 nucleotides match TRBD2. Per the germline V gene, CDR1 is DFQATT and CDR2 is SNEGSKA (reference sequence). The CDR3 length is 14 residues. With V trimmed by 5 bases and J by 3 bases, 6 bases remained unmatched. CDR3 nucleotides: TGCAGTGCTTTTATAGCGGGGGGGTTCTACGAGCAGTACTTC. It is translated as CSAFIAGGFYEQYF.

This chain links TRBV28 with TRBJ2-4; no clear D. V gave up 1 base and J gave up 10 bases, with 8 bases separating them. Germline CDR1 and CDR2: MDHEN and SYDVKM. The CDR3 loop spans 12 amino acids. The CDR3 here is CASSLLLNIQYF. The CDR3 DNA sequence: TGTGCCAGCAGTTTATTGCTGAATATTCAGTACTTC.

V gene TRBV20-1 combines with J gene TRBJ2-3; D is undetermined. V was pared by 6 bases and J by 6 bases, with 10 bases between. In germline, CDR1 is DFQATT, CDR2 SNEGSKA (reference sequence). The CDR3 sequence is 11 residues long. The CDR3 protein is CSAGGADTQYF. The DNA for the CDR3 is TGCAGTGCGGGTGGAGCTGATACGCAGTATTTT.

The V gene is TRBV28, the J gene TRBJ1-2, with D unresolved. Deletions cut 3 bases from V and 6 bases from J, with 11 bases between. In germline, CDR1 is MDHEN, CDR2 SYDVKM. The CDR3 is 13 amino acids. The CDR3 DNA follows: TGTGCCAGCAGTTTCAATAGTATAAATGGCTACACCTTC. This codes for CASSFNSINGYTF.

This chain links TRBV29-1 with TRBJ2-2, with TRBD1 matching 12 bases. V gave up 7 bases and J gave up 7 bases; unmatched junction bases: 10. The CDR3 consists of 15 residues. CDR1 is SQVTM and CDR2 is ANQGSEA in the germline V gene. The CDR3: CSANRDRGQNGELFF. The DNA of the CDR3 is TGCAGCGCTAACCGGGACAGGGGGCAGAACGGGGAGCTGTTTTTT.

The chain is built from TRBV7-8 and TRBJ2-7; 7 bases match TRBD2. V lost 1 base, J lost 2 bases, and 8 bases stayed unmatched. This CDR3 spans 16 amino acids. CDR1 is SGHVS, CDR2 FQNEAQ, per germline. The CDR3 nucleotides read TGTGCCAGCAGCTTAGAGGCGGCGGGGGTTACCTACGAGCAGTACTTC. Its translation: CASSLEAAGVTYEQYF.

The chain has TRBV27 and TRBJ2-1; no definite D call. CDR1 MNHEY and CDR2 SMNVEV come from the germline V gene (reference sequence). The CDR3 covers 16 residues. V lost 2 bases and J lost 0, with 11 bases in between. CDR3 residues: CASSLRAVSSYNEQFF. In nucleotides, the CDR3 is TGTGCCAGCAGTTTAAGGGCGGTGAGCTCCTACAATGAGCAGTTCTTC.

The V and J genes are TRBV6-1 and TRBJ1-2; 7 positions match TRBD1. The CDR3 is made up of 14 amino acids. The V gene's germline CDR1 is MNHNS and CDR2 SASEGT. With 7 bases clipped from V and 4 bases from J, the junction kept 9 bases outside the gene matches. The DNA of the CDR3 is TGTGCCAGCACCCGACGGACAGGCAGCTATGGCTACACCTTC. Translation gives CASTRRTGSYGYTF.

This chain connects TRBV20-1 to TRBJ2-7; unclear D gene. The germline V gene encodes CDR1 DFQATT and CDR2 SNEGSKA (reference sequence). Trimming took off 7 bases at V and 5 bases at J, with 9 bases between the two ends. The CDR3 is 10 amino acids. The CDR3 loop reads CSVLGNEQYF. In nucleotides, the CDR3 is TGCAGTGTTTTGGGTAACGAGCAGTACTTC.

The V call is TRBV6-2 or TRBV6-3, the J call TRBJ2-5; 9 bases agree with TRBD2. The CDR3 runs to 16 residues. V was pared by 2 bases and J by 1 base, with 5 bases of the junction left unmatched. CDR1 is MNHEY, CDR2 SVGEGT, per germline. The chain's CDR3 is CASSYEVAGAQETQYF. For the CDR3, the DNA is TGTGCCAGCAGTTACGAGGTAGCGGGGGCCCAAGAGACCCAGTACTTC.